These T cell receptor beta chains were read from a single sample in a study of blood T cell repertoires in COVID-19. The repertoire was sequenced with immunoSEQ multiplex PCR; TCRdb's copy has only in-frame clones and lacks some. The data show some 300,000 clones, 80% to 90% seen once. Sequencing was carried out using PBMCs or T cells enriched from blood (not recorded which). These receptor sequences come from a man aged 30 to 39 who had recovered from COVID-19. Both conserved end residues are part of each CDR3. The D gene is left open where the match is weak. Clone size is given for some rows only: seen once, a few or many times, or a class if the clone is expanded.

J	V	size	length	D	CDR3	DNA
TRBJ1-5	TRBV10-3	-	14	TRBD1	CAISEYRGGQPQHF	TGTGCCATCAGTGAGTACAGGGGGGGCCAGCCCCAGCATTTT
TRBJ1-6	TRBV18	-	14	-	CASSEGRGTSPLHF	TGTGCCAGCTCCGAGGGTCGGGGGACGTCACCCCTCCACTTT
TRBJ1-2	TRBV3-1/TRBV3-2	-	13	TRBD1	CASSRQGAGGYTF	TGTGCCAGCAGCCGACAGGGGGCCGGGGGCTACACCTTC
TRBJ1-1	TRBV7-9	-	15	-	CASSLGRGRVTEAFF	TGTGCCAGCAGCTTAGGGAGGGGACGGGTCACTGAAGCTTTCTTT
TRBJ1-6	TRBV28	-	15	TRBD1	CASRFRDRGASPLHF	TGTGCCAGCAGGTTCCGGGACAGGGGAGCTTCACCCCTCCACTTT
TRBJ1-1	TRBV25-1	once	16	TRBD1	CASSEYWDRGNTEAFF	TGTGCCAGCAGTGAATATTGGGACAGGGGAAACACTGAAGCTTTCTTT
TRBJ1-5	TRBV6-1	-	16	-	CASSAGRWGSNQPQHF	TGTGCCAGCAGTGCGGGCCGGTGGGGCAGCAATCAGCCCCAGCATTTT
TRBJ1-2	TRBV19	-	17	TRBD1	CASSTWDRGRRVYGYTF	TGTGCCAGTAGTACTTGGGACAGGGGGCGTAGGGTCTATGGCTACACCTTC
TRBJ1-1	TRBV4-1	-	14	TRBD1	CASSQRTGNTEAFF	TGCGCCAGCAGCCAGCGGACAGGGAACACTGAAGCTTTCTTT
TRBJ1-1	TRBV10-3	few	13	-	CASQPQGYTEAFF	TGTGCCAGCCAGCCCCAGGGGTACACTGAAGCTTTCTTT
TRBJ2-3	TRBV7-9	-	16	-	CASSRGRDSSTDTQYF	TGTGCCAGCAGCCGTGGCAGGGACTCTTCCACAGATACGCAGTATTTT
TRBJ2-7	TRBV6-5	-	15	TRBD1	CASRGGGTGTMEQYF	TGTGCCAGCAGAGGGGGAGGGACAGGGACTATGGAGCAGTACTTC
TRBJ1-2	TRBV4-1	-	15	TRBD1	CASSHGLTGERGYTF	TGCGCCAGCAGCCATGGATTGACAGGGGAGCGCGGCTACACCTTC
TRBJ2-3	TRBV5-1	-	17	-	CASSRGSGPTSTDTQYF	TGCGCCAGCAGCCGGGGAAGCGGCCCCACTAGCACAGATACGCAGTATTTT
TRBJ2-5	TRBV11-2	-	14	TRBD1	CASSVQGVQETQYF	TGTGCCAGCAGCGTCCAGGGGGTCCAAGAGACCCAGTACTTC
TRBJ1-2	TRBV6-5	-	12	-	CASSDRRYGYTF	TGTGCCAGCAGCGACAGACGGTATGGCTACACCTTC
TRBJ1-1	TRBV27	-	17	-	CASSLLESGHQNTEAFF	TGTGCCAGCAGTTTATTGGAATCCGGACACCAGAACACTGAAGCTTTCTTT
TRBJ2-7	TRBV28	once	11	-	CASKETYEQYF	TGTGCCAGCAAGGAGACCTACGAGCAGTACTTC
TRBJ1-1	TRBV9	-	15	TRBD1	CASSGRQGGNTEAFF	TGTGCCAGCAGCGGCAGACAGGGGGGGAACACTGAAGCTTTCTTT
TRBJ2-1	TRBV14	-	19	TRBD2	CASSQVRGGGAYLYNEQFF	TGTGCCAGCAGCCAAGTTCGGGGCGGGGGTGCCTATCTCTACAATGAGCAGTTCTTC
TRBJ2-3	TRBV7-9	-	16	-	CASSRTYRSDGDTQYF	TGTGCCAGCAGCCGAACGTACAGGTCCGACGGGGATACGCAGTATTTT
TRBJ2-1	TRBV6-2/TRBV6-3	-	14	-	CASSYTFAPDEQFF	TGTGCCAGCAGTTACACGTTCGCGCCCGATGAGCAGTTCTTC
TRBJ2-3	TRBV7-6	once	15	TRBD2	CASSRLAGGIDTQYF	TGTGCCAGCAGTCGACTAGCGGGGGGAATAGATACGCAGTATTTT
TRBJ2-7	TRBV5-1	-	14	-	CASSKISGFYEQYF	TGCGCCAGCAGCAAAATCTCAGGGTTCTACGAGCAGTACTTC
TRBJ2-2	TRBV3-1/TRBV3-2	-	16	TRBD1	CASSPPGQVNTGELFF	TGTGCCAGCAGCCCCCCGGGACAGGTTAACACCGGGGAGCTGTTTTTT
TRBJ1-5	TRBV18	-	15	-	CASSPRQELNQPQHF	TGTGCCAGCTCACCGAGACAGGAGCTCAATCAGCCCCAGCATTTT
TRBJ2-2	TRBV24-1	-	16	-	CATSGTPRANTGELFF	TGTGCCACCAGCGGGACACCCAGAGCGAACACCGGGGAGCTGTTTTTT
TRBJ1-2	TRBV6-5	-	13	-	CASSYDASGGYTF	TGTGCCAGCAGTTACGACGCCAGCGGGGGCTACACCTTC
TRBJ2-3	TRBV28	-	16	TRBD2	CASSARLAGATDTQYF	TGTGCCAGCAGCGCCCGACTAGCGGGGGCCACAGATACGCAGTATTTT
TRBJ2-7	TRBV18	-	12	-	CASSPSAYEQYF	TGTGCCAGCTCACCCTCCGCCTACGAGCAGTACTTC
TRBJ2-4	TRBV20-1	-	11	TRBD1	CSAIGDRAQYF	TGCAGTGCTATTGGGGACAGGGCCCAGTACTTC
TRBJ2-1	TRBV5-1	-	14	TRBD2	CASSLLGLAGHQFF	TGCGCCAGCAGCTTGTTGGGACTAGCGGGCCACCAGTTCTTC
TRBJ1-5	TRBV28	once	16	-	CASSPRQISSNQPQHF	TGTGCCAGCAGTCCGCGACAGATAAGTAGCAATCAGCCCCAGCATTTT
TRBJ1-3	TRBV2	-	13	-	CASSEMRLDTIYF	TGTGCCAGCAGTGAAATGAGGCTGGACACCATATATTTT
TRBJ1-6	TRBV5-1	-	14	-	CASRRGPGNSPLHF	TGCGCCAGCAGGCGAGGGCCTGGTAATTCACCCCTCCACTTT
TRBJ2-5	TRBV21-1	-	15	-	CASSLDRGRGETQYF	TGTGCCAGCAGCCTGGACAGGGGGCGAGGTGAGACCCAGTACTTC
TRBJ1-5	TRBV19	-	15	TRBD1	CASSIRQGIGQPQHF	TGTGCCAGTAGTATAAGACAGGGGATTGGACAGCCCCAGCATTTT